This record concerns one T cell receptor beta chain sequence. The record originates from a study of T cell changes during pregnancy in multiple sclerosis. The CDR3 is 16 amino acids. The data were produced by immunoSEQ multiplex PCR, yet TCRdb's version contains in-frame clones alone and is incomplete. Seen here are fewer than 60,000 clones, less than 95% observed once, and the top ten hold around 3.5%. This specimen consisted of peripheral blood, obtained after pregnancy. This clonotype was sampled from a female donor in good health, enrolled as a control in a pregnancy study. The chain links TRBV21-1 to TRBJ1-3. TRBV21-1 constitutes a pseudogene. The CDR3 bases are TGTGCCAGCACCCATGTGGAGGGTCCCTCTGGAAACACCATATATTTT. Its protein is CASTHVEGPSGNTIYF.